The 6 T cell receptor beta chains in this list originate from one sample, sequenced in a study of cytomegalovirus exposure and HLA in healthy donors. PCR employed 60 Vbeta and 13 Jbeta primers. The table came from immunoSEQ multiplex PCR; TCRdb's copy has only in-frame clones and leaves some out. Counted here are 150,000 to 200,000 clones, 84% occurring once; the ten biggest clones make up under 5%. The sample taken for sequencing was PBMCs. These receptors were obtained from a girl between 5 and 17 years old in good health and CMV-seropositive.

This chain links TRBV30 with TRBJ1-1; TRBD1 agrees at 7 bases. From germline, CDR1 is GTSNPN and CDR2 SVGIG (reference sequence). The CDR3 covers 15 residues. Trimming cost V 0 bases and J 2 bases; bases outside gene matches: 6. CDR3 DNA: TGTGCCTGGAGTGTGACAGGGTCCTTAAACACTGAAGCTTTCTTT. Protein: CAWSVTGSLNTEAFF.

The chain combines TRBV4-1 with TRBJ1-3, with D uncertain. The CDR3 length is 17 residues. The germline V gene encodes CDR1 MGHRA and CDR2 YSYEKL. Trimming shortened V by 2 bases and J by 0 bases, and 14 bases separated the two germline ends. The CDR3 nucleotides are TGCGCCAGCAGCCAACAAACTCGGGGTAACTCTGGAAACACCATATATTTT. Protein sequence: CASSQQTRGNSGNTIYF.

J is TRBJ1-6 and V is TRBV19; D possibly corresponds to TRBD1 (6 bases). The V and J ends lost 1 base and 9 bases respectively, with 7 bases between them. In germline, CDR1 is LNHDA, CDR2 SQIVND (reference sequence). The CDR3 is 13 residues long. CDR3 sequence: CASSIGGGSPLHF. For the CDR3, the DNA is TGTGCCAGTAGTATAGGAGGGGGTTCACCCCTCCACTTT.

CDR3 sequence reads: CASSIRQDQETQYF. CDR3 sequence (DNA): TGTGCCAGTAGTATAAGGCAGGACCAAGAGACCCAGTACTTC. V gene TRBV19 combines with J gene TRBJ2-5; no clear D gene. Germline CDR1 is LNHDA and CDR2 is SQIVND (reference sequence). The CDR3 has 14 amino acids. V was cut by 2 bases and J by 0 bases, with 7 bases left in between.

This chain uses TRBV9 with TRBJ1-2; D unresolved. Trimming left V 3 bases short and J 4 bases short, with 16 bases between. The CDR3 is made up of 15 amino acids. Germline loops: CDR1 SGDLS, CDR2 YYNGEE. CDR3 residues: CASSGPRLAAYGYTF. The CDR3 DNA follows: TGTGCCAGCAGCGGGCCCCGTCTTGCGGCCTATGGCTACACCTTC.

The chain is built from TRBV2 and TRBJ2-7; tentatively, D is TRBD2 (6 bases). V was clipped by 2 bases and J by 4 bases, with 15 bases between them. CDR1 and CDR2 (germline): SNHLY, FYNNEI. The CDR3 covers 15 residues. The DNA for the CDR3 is TGTGCCAGCAGTGAAAGGGGTGGAGGGCCATACGAGCAGTACTTC. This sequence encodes CASSERGGGPYEQYF. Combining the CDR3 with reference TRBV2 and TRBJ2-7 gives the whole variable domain EPEVTQTPSHQVTQMGQEVILRCVPISNHLYFYWYRQILGQKVEFLVSFYNNEISEKSEIFDDQFSVERPDGSNFTLKIRSTKLEDSAMYFCASSERGGGPYEQYFGPGTRLTVT.